This T cell receptor beta chain is drawn from a study of OX40 agonist ivuxolimab in advanced cancers. Regarding the study in general: Ivuxolimab was an agonistic, fully human IgG2 monoclonal antibody directed against OX40 (CD134), a costimulatory receptor. A male proportion of 82.7% and a mean age of approximately 55 years, ranging from about 20 to 79, were recorded for the dose-escalation cohort. The paper reports the monotherapy dose-escalation portion (N ≈ 50 patients) of the phase I ivuxolimab trial. Intravenous ivuxolimab was administered to patients every 2 weeks at six dose levels: 0.01, 0.1, 0.3, 1.5, 3 and 10 mg/kg. Peripheral TCRbeta sequencing aimed to test whether ivuxolimab altered TCR sequence diversity and caused clonal T-cell expansion. Prior anti-PD-1, anti-PD-L1 or anti-CTLA-4 therapy was permitted, and checkpoint inhibitors had been received by 40% to 50% of dose-escalation patients. Partial responses were achieved by three dose-escalation patients, of whom one had hepatocellular carcinoma and two had cutaneous melanoma. Among the roughly 54 dose-escalation patients, around 20 had hepatocellular carcinoma, about 15 melanoma, 9 renal cell carcinoma and 9 head and neck cancer. On the study overall, not on this receptor specifically: After ivuxolimab, CD8+ T cells had more expanded clones than CD4+ T cells on average. The antigen specificity of the peripheral T cells that underwent clonal expansion was not determined. Low levels of normalized T-cell clonal expansion were also seen in some patients who did not respond. In the 0.1-3.0 mg/kg groups, partial responders were among the patients with the lowest normalized peripheral clonal expansion, particularly in CD8+ T cells. At doses of 0.1 to 3.0 mg/kg, clonal expansion of both CD4+ and CD8+ T cells in blood was seen between baseline and week 6.

The V and J ends are trimmed by 5 bases and 0 bases, leaving 13 bases between them. CDR3 length: 15 amino acids, cysteine to phenylalanine. Just CDR3 DNA is preserved here, 45 bases in frame from base 1. The CDR1 and CDR2 encoded by the germline V gene (reference sequence) are SGHNT and YYREEE. For sequencing of the TCRbeta CDR3 region, genomic DNA was extracted from the sorted cells. TCRbeta CDR3 regions were sequenced using the immunoSEQ Assay. Imported from immuneACCESS, the table was reduced by TCRdb to in-frame sequences with V and J called. These copies leave out some clones; in studies compared against another copy, an unresolved V gene accounts for under half, and the cause of the remainder is not known. The sample yields approximately 60,000 clones; 84% were counted once. The ten largest clones represent 9.8% of the sample. Patients with a history of autoimmune disease or receiving systemic immunosuppression were excluded from the trial. Peripheral blood for TCR sequencing was collected from all dose cohorts at baseline, on cycle 4 day 1, and on cycle 7 day 1. The samples were taken from a phase I, first-in-human, multicenter, open-label dose-escalation trial of ivuxolimab. Adults with locally advanced or metastatic melanoma, renal cell carcinoma, hepatocellular carcinoma or head and neck squamous cell carcinoma were enrolled in the trial. Before TCR sequencing, CD4+ and CD8+ T cells were separately sorted from peripheral blood.

On this clone: The specificity of this receptor is unknown. Base qualities are not at hand, and no much larger clone is one base apart.

The sample consisted of CD4+ or CD8+ T cells sorted from blood, taken in a trial of the OX40 agonist ivuxolimab. This sequence originates from an adult with an advanced solid tumor such as melanoma, head and neck, liver or kidney cancer. The chain is made from TRBV5-4 and TRBJ2-3; the D gene assignment is ambiguous. The CDR3 protein is CASSTKQSSTDTQYF. The DNA is TGTGCCAGCAGTACGAAGCAATCTAGCACAGATACGCAGTATTTT.